This T cell receptor beta chain was profiled in a study of siplizumab effects on memory and regulatory T cells. Points from the study as a whole: Major contributors to the alloresponse seemed to be naive T cells, which also appeared more diverse than memory cells. Under siplizumab, an average about 70% of mappable alloreactive CD4+ clones were Treg-derived, compared with more than 25% in controls. Alloreactive sequences that could be traced to unstimulated CD4+ memory cells showed a significant reduction under siplizumab. Proliferating CD4+ or CD8+ clones, roughly 75-97% of them, lacked an assignable naive or memory phenotype.

This CDR3 has 14 amino acids. The germline CDR1 and CDR2 sequences are SGHRS and YFSETQ. Deletions cut 4 bases from V and 5 bases from J, with 12 bases between. As concerns this clone: As yet, its antigen is unknown.

Method: immunoSEQ multiplex PCR; TCRdb's copy keeps in-frame clones and lacks some. The data hold 120,000 or so clones, with 80% to 95% observed a single time. V gene TRBV5-1 combines with J gene TRBJ1-4; D is unresolved. This sequence was found in a human donor in good health. Material for sequencing was CD4+ T cells sorted from blood. The CDR3 sequence is CASSGALGNEKLFF. In DNA, the CDR3 is TGCGCCAGCAGCGGAGCCCTAGGGAATGAAAAACTGTTTTTT.